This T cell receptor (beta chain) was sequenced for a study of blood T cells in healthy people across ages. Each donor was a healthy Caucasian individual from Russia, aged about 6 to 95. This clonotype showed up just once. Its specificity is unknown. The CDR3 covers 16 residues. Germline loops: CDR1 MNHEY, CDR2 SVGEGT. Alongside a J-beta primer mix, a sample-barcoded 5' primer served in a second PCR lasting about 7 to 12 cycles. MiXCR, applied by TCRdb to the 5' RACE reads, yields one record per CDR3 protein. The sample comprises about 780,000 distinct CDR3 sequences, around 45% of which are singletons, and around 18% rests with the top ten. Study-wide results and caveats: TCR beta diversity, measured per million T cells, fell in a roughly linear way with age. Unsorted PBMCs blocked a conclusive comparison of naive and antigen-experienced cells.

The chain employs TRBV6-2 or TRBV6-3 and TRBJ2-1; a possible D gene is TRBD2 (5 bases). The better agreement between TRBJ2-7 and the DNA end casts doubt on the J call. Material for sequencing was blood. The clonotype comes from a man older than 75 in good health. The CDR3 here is CASSFTRKSSYNEQYF. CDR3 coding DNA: TGTGCCAGCAGTTTTACTAGGAAGAGCTCCTACAATGAGCAGTACTTC.